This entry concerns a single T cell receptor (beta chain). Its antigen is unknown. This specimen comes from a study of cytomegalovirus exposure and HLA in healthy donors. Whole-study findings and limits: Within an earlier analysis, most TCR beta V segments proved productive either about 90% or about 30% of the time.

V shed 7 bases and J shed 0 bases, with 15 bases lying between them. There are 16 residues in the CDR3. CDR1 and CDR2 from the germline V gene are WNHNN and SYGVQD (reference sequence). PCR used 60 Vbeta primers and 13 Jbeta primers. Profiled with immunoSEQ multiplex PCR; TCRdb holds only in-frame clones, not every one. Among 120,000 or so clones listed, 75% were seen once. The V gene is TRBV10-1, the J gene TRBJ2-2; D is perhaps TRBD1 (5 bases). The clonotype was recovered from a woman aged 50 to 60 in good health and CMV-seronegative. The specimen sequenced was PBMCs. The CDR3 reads CASTDELTANTGELFF. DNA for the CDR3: TGCGCCAGCACTGATGAACTGACAGCGAACACCGGGGAGCTGTTTTTT.